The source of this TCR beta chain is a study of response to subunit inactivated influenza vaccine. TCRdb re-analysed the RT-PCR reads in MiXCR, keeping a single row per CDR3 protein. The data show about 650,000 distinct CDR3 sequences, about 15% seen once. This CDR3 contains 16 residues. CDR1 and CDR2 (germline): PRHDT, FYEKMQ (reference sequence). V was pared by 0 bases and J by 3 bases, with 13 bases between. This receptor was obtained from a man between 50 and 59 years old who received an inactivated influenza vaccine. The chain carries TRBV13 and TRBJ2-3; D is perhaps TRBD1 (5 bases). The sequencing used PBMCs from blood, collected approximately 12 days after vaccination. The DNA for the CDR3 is TGTGCCAGCAGCTTAGGGGCAGGGTGGGGAACAGATACGCAGTATTTT. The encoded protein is CASSLGAGWGTDTQYF.